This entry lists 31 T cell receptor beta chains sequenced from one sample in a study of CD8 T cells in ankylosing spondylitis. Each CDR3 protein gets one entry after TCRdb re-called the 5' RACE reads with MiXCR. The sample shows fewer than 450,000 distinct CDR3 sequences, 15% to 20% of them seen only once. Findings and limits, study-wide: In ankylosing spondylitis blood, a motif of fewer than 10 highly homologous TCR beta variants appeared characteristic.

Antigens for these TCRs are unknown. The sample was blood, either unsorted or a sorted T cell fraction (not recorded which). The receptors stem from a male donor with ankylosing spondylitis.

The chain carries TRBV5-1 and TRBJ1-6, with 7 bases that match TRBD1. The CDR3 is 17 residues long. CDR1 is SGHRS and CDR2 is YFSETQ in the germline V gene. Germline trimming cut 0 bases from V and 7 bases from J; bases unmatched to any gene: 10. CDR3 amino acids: CASSLEAGGNRNSPLHF. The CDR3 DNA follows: TGCGCCAGCAGCTTGGAGGCAGGGGGAAATCGGAATTCACCCCTCCACTTT. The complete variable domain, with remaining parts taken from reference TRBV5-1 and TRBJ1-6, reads KAGVTQTPRYLIKTRGQQVTLSCSPISGHRSVSWYQQTPGQGLQFLFEYFSETQRNKGNFPGRFSGRQFSNSRSEMNVSTLELGDSALYLCASSLEAGGNRNSPLHFGNGTRLTVT.

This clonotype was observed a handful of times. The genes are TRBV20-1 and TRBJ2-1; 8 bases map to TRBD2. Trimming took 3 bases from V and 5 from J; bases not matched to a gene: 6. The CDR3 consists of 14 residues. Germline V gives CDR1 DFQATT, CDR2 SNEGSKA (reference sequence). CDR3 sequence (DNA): TGCAGTGCTAGCCAGCCGGGACTAGACAATGAGCAGTTCTTC. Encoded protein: CSASQPGLDNEQFF.

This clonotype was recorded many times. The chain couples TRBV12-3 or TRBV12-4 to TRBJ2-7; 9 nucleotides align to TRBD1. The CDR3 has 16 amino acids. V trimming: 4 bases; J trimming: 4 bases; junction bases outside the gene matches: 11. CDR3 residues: CASSSGPWDRVYEQYF. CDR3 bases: TGTGCCAGCAGTTCCGGGCCATGGGACAGGGTATACGAGCAGTACTTC.

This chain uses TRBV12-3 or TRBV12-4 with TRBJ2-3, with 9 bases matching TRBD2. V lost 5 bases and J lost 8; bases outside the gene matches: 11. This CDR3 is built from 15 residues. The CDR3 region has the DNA TGTGCCAGCAGTCCAAGTAGCGGGGGCCTCGGTACGCAGTATTTT. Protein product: CASSPSSGGLGTQYF.

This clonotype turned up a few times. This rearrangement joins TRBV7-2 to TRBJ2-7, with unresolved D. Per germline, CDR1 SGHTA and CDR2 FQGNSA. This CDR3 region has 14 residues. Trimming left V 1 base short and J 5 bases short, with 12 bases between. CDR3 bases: TGTGCCAGCAGCTTAGGCGTTAGGTCCCACGAGCAGTACTTC. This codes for CASSLGVRSHEQYF.

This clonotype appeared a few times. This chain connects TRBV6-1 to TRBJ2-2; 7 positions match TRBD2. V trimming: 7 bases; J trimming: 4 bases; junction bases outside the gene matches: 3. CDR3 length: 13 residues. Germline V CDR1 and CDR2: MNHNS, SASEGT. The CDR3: CASKAGVTGELFF. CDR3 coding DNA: TGTGCCAGCAAGGCGGGAGTCACCGGGGAGCTGTTTTTT.

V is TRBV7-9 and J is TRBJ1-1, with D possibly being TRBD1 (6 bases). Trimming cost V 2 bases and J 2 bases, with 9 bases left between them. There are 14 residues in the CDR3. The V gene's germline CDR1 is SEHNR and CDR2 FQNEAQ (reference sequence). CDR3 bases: TGTGCCAGCAGCTTATACAGGGACAACACTGAAGCTTTCTTT. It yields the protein CASSLYRDNTEAFF.

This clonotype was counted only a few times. This CDR3 reads CASRRDRGSLSYTF. In nucleotides, the CDR3 is TGCGCCAGCCGCCGGGACAGGGGTTCTTTAAGCTACACCTTC. The rearrangement uses TRBV5-1 and TRBJ1-2; TRBD1 agrees at 10 bases. CDR3 size: 14 residues. Germline assignment: CDR1 SGHRS and CDR2 YFSETQ. V shed 7 bases and J 9 bases; nucleotides not matched to a gene: 12.

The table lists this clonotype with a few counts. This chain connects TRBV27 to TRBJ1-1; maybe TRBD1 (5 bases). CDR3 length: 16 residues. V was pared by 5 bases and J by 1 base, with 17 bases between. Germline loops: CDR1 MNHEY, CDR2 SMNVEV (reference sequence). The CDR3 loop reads CASSQRTTAGNTEAFF. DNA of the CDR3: TGTGCCAGCAGTCAAAGGACAACAGCAGGGAACACTGAAGCTTTCTTT.

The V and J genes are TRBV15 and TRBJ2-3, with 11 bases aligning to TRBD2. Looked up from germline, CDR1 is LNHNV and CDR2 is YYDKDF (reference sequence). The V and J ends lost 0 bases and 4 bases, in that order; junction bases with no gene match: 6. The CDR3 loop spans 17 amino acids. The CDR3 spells CATSRDFLAGGADTQYF. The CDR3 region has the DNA TGTGCCACCAGCAGAGATTTTCTAGCGGGGGGTGCAGATACGCAGTATTTT.

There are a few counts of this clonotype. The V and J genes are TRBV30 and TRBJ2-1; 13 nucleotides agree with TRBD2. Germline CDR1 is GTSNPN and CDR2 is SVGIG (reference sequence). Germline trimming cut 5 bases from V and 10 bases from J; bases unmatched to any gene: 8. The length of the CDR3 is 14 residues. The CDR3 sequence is CAWATSGRKGEQFF. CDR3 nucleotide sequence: TGTGCCTGGGCGACTAGCGGGAGGAAGGGCGAGCAGTTCTTC.

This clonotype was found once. The CDR3 sequence: CSARPLATDTQYF. The CDR3 nucleotides are TGCAGTGCTAGACCCCTAGCGACAGATACGCAGTATTTT. The gene calls are TRBV20-1 and TRBJ2-3; tentative D call: TRBD2 (6 bases). Between the trimmed V and J ends, which lost 2 bases and 3 bases, there was a span of 9 bases. This CDR3 is 13 amino acids long. CDR1 and CDR2 (germline): DFQATT, SNEGSKA (reference sequence).

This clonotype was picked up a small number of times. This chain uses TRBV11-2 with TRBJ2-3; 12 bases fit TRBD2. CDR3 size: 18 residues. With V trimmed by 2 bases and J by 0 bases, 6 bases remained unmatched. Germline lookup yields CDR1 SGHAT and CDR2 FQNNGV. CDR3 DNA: TGTGCCAGCAGCTTAAGACTAGCGGGAGCCAGGAGCACAGATACGCAGTATTTT. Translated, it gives CASSLRLAGARSTDTQYF.

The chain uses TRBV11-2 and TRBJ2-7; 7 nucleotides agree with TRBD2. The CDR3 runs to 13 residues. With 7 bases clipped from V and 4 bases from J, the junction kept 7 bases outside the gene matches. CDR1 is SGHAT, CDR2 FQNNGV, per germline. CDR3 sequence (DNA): TGTGCCAGCACCGTTGGGGGGGGTTACGAGCAGTACTTC. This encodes CASTVGGGYEQYF. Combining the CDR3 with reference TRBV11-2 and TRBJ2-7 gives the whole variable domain EAGVAQSPRYKIIEKRQSVAFWCNPISGHATLYWYQQILGQGPKLLIQFQNNGVVDDSQLPKDRFSAERLKGVDSTLKIQPAKLEDSAVYLCASTVGGGYEQYFGPGTRLTVT.

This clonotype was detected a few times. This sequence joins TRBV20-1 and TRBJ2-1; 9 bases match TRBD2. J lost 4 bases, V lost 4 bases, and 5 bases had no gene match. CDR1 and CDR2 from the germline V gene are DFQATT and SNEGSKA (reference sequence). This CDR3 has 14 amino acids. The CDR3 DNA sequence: TGCAGTGCTAAACTAGCGGGCATATACAATGAGCAGTTCTTC. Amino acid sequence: CSAKLAGIYNEQFF.

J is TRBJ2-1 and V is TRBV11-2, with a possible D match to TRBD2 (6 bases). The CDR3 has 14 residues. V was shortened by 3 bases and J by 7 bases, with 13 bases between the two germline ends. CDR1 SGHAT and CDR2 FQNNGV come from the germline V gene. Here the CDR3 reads CASSLIGRANEQFF. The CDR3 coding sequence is TGTGCCAGCAGCTTGATCGGGAGAGCGAATGAGCAGTTCTTC.

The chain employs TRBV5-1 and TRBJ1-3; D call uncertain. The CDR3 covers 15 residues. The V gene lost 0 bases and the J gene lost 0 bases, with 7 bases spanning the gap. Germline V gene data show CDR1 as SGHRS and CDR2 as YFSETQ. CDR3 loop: CASSLAENSGNTIYF. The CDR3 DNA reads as TGCGCCAGCAGCTTGGCAGAGAACTCTGGAAACACCATATATTTT.

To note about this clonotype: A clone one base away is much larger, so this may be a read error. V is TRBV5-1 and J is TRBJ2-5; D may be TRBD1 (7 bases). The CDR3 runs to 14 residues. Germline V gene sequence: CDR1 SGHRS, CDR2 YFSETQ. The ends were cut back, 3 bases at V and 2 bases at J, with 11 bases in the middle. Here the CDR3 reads CASSWAGQQETQYF. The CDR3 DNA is TGCGCCAGCAGCTGGGCGGGACAGCAAGAGACCCAGTACTTC.

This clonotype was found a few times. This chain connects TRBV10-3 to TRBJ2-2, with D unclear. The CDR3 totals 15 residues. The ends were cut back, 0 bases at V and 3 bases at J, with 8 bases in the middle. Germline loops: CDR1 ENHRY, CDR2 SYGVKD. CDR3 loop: CAISESALYTGELFF. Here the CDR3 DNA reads TGTGCCATCAGTGAGTCAGCACTTTACACCGGGGAGCTGTTTTTT.

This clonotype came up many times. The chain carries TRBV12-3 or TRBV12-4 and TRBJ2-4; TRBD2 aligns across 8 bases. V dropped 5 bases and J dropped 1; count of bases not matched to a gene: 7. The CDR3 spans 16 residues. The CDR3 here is CASSPFSGIAKNIQYF. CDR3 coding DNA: TGTGCCAGCAGTCCTTTTAGCGGGATTGCCAAAAACATTCAGTACTTC.

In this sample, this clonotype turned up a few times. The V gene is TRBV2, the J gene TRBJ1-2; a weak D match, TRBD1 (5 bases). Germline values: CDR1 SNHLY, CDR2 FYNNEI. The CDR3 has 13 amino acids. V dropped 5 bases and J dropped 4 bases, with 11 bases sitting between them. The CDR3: CASSHGTVYGYTF. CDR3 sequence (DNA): TGTGCCAGCAGTCACGGGACTGTCTATGGCTACACCTTC.

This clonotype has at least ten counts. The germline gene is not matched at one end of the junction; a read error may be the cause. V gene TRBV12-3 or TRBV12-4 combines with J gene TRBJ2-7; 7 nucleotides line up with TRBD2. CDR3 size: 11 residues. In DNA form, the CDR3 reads TGTGCCAGCAGCCTCTCCGGGACTATCATTTTC. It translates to CASSLSGTIIF.

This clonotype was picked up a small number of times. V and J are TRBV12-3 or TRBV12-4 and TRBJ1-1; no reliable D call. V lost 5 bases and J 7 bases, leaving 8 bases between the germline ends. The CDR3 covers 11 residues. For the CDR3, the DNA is TGTGCCAGCAGTCGTATCAATGAAGCTTTCTTT. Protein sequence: CASSRINEAFF.

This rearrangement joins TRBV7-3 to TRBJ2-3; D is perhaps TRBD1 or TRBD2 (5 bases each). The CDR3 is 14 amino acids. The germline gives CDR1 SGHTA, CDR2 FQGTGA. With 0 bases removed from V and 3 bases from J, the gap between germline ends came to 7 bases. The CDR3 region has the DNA TGTGCCAGCAGCTTAACGGGACGGACAGATACGCAGTATTTT. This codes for CASSLTGRTDTQYF. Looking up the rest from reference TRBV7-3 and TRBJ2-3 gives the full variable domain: GAGVSQTPSNKVTEKGKYVELRCDPISGHTALYWYRQSLGQGPEFLIYFQGTGAADDSGLPNDRFFAVRPEGSVSTLKIQRTERGDSAVYLCASSLTGRTDTQYFGPGTRLTVL.

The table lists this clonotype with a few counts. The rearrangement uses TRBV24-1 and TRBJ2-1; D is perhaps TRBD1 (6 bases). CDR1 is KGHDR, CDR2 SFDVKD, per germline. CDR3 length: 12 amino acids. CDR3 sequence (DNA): TGTGCGGCAGGGGTCTCCTACAATGAGCAGTTCTTC. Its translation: CAAGVSYNEQFF.

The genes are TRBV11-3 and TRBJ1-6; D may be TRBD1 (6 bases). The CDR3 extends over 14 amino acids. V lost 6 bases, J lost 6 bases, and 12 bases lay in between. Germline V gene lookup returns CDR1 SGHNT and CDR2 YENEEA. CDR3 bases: TGTGCCAGCAGTCCGGGGGCAGGTAATTCACCCCTCCACTTT. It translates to CASSPGAGNSPLHF.

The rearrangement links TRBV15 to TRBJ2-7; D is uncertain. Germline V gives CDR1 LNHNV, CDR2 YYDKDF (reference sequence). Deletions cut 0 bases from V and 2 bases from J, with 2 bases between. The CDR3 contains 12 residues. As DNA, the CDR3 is TGTGCCACCAGCAGAGATACCTACGAGCAGTACTTC. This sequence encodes CATSRDTYEQYF.

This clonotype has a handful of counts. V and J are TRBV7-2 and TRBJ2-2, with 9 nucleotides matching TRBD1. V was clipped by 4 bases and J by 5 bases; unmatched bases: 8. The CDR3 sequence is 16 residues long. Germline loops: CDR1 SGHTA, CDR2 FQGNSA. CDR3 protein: CASSSRDRAYTGELFF. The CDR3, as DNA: TGTGCCAGCAGCTCCCGGGACAGGGCATATACCGGGGAGCTGTTTTTT.

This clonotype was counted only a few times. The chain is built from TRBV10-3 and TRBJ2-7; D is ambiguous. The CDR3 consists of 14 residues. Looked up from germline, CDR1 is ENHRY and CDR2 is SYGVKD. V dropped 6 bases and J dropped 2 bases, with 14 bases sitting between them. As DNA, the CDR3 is TGTGCCATCAGCCTGCTTGCTTCCACCTACGAGCAGTACTTC. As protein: CAISLLASTYEQYF.

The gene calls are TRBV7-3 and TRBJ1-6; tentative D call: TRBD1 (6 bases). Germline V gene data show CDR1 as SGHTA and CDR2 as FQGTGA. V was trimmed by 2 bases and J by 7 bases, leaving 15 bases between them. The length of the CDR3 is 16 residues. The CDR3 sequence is CASSLGQGRKNSPLHF. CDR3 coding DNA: TGTGCCAGCAGCTTAGGTCAGGGGAGGAAGAATTCACCCCTCCACTTT.

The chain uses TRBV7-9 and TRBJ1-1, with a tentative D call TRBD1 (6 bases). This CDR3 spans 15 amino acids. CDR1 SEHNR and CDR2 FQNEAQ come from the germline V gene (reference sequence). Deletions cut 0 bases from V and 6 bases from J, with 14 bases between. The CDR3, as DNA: TGTGCCAGCAGCTTAGCCGGCGGGGGCACCCCTGAAGCTTTCTTT. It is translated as CASSLAGGGTPEAFF.